The following is a T cell receptor (beta chain) sequence with its context. With 1 base removed from V and 8 bases from J, the gap between germline ends came to 15 bases. This CDR3 region has 15 residues. Germline-derived CDR1 and CDR2 are SGHTA and FQGNSA. Clones were sequenced by immunoSEQ multiplex PCR, and TCRdb holds only the in-frame ones, with some missing. This sample yields 95,000 to 110,000 clones, of which roughly 90% are seen a single time; approximately 3.5% belongs to the top ten. The sample originates from a study of blood T cell repertoires in COVID-19. Overall study: The United States, Italy and Spain supplied acute and convalescent COVID-19 samples. The analysed material was cDNA or gDNA that came from T cells, B-cell-depleted T cells, or PBMCs.

Sequenced material: peripheral blood. The chain is built from TRBV7-2 and TRBJ2-1; a possible D gene is TRBD1 (5 bases). The clonotype was recovered from an older woman with acute or convalescent COVID-19. The CDR3 coding sequence is TGTGCCAGCAGCTTAGTGGGGCATAGAACTGATGAGCAGTTCTTC. Translation: CASSLVGHRTDEQFF.